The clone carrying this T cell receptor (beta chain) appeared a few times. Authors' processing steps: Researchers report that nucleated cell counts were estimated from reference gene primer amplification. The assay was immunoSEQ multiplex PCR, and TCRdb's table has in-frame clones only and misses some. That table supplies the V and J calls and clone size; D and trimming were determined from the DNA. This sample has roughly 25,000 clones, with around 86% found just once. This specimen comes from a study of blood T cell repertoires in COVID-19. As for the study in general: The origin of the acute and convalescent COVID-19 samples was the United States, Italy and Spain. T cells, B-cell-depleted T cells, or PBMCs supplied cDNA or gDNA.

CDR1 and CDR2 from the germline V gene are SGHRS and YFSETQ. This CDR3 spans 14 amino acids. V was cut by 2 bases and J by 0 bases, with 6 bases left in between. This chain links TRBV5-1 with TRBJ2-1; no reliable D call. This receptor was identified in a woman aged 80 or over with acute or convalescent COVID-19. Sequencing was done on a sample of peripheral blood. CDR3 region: CASSFASSYNEQFF. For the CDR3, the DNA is TGCGCCAGCAGCTTCGCTAGCTCCTACAATGAGCAGTTCTTC.